One sample yielded the 23 T cell receptor beta chains listed below, sequenced in a study of regulatory T cells in long-lasting Graves disease. Construction of the TCR beta libraries employed iRepertoire HTBI primers in conjunction with Arm-PCR of CDR3 regions. From the multiplex PCR reads, TCRdb called clonotypes with MiXCR, one entry per CDR3 protein. The profile shows about 620,000 distinct CDR3 sequences, 15% to 20% of them singletons. Stated time point: newly diagnosed GD, antithyroid drugs for less than 3 months. Following extraction of RNA from PBMCs, that RNA was used to make the TCR library. This sample also belongs to another study, concerning T cells in Graves' hyperthyroidism and ophthalmopathy.

This material consisted of peripheral blood mononuclear cells (PBMCs), taken at new diagnosis, from a patient treated with antithyroid drugs. These receptors originate from a young woman with Graves disease.

This clonotype was seen repeatedly, ten times or more. This chain links TRBV6-2 or TRBV6-3 with TRBJ2-7, with 10 bases that match TRBD2. The J segment lost 7 bases and the V segment lost 2 bases, leaving 5 bases of the junction unmatched. The germline CDR1 and CDR2 sequences are MNHEY and SVGEGT. The CDR3 has 14 residues. CDR3 sequence (DNA): TGTGCCAGCAGTTACGAGGTACTAGCGGGGGAGCAGTACTTC. Translated, it gives CASSYEVLAGEQYF.

This clonotype has at least ten counts. The CDR3 DNA reads as TGTGCCAGCAGCATCGGGACAAATGAAAAACTGTTTTTT. Protein: CASSIGTNEKLFF. The chain has TRBV7-2 and TRBJ1-4; the D gene is possibly TRBD1 (6 bases). This CDR3 region has 13 residues. Trimming shortened V by 5 bases and J by 5 bases, and 9 bases separated the two germline ends. CDR1 SGHTA and CDR2 FQGNSA come from the germline V gene.

This clonotype appeared a few times. At one of its ends the junction is not consistent with the germline gene, which may arise from a read error. V is TRBV7-3 and J is TRBJ1-4, with D unclear. This CDR3 spans 13 amino acids. The germline gives CDR1 SGHTA, CDR2 FQGTGA. The CDR3 loop reads CASSLALDEKLFF. CDR3 DNA: TGTGCTAGCAGCTTAGCCCTGGACGAAAAACTGTTTTTT. The whole variable domain, filled in from reference TRBV7-3 and TRBJ1-4, reads GAGVSQTPSNKVTEKGKYVELRCDPISGHTALYWYRQSLGQGPEFLIYFQGTGAADDSGLPNDRFFAVRPEGSVSTLKIQRTERGDSAVYLCASSLALDEKLFFGSGTQLSVL.

The sample holds a few counts of this clonotype. Being one base from a much bigger clone, this may be a read error. The rearrangement uses TRBV7-2 and TRBJ2-1, with D possibly matching TRBD2 (5 bases). The germline CDR1 and CDR2 sequences are SGHTA and FQGNSA. CDR3 length: 13 amino acids. The CDR3 reads CVSSLAIADEQFF. In DNA form, the CDR3 reads TGTGTCAGCAGCTTAGCGATCGCGGATGAGCAGTTCTTC.

The chain carries TRBV24-1 and TRBJ2-3; D might be TRBD1 or TRBD2, each matching 5 bases. The CDR3 has 14 amino acids. V shed 0 bases and J shed 11 bases, with 14 bases lying between them. CDR1 and CDR2 from the germline V gene are KGHDR and SFDVKD. CDR3 residues: CATSDLQGGGGQYF. CDR3 nucleotide sequence: TGTGCCACCAGTGATTTGCAGGGCGGAGGTGGGCAGTATTTT.

This clonotype has more than one count but fewer than ten. The genes are TRBV11-2 and TRBJ1-5; D might be TRBD1 (5 bases). Germline V gene sequence: CDR1 SGHAT, CDR2 FQNNGV. Trimming removed 1 base at V and 7 bases at J, with 11 bases between. The CDR3 consists of 14 residues. The chain's CDR3 is CASSLGGGQQPQHF. The CDR3 nucleotides are TGTGCCAGCAGCTTAGGGGGCGGTCAGCAGCCCCAGCATTTT.

This clonotype was detected many times. This chain uses TRBV20-1 with TRBJ2-5; no reliable D call. CDR1 DFQATT and CDR2 SNEGSKA come from the germline V gene (reference sequence). The CDR3 length is 13 residues. Trimming pared 0 bases from V and 2 bases from J, leaving 7 bases between. The CDR3 sequence is CSARDLTQETQYF. The CDR3 bases are TGCAGTGCTAGAGATCTGACGCAAGAGACCCAGTACTTC.

This clonotype was observed many times. CDR3 amino acids: CSATPGREDYEQYF. For the CDR3, the DNA is TGCAGTGCGACCCCAGGGCGGGAAGACTACGAGCAGTACTTC. The V and J genes are TRBV20-1 and TRBJ2-7; tentative D call: TRBD2 (6 bases). The CDR3 covers 14 residues. Germline assignment: CDR1 DFQATT and CDR2 SNEGSKA (reference sequence). The V end was cut by 6 bases, the J end by 3 bases, with 18 bases between.

The chain is built from TRBV5-1 and TRBJ2-4, with 11 bases matching TRBD1. Unmatched junction bases numbered 8, after V lost 2 bases and J lost 7 bases. The germline gives CDR1 SGHRS, CDR2 YFSETQ. The CDR3 is made up of 16 amino acids. In nucleotides, the CDR3 is TGCGCCAGCAGCTTTCGGACCGGGACAGGGGGTAACATTCAGTACTTC. This encodes CASSFRTGTGGNIQYF.

There are a few counts of this clonotype. This sequence joins TRBV20-1 and TRBJ1-2; D is undetermined. V lost 4 bases, J lost 8 bases, and 17 bases lay in between. This CDR3 has 13 residues. Germline CDR1 reads DFQATT; CDR2 reads SNEGSKA (reference sequence). CDR3 protein: CSATSGGSSGYTF. The DNA for the CDR3 is TGCAGTGCTACTTCAGGAGGGTCAAGCGGCTACACCTTC.

This clonotype has at least ten counts. CDR3 bases: TGTGCCACCAGTAGGGGGCGGAACACTGAAGCTTTCTTT. This sequence encodes CATSRGRNTEAFF. This chain joins TRBV24-1 and TRBJ1-1; 7 nucleotides align to TRBD1. The CDR3 sequence is 13 residues long. CDR1 is KGHDR and CDR2 is SFDVKD in the germline V gene. Losses at the gene ends were 6 bases for V and 1 base for J; bases not matched to a gene: 1.

This clonotype was observed a single time. This sequence joins TRBV19 and TRBJ1-6; 7 bases map to TRBD1. V shed 4 bases and J 5 bases; nucleotides not matched to a gene: 2. In germline, CDR1 is LNHDA, CDR2 SQIVND (reference sequence). The CDR3 runs 14 residues. CDR3 protein: CASSTQGDNSPLHF. The CDR3 nucleotides are TGTGCCAGTAGTACGCAGGGGGATAATTCACCCCTCCACTTT.

This clonotype was picked up a small number of times. The CDR3 loop reads CASSFPQDSYSGNTIYF. The DNA for the CDR3 is TGTGCCAGCAGTTTCCCCCAGGACAGCTACTCTGGAAACACCATATATTTT. The V gene is TRBV6-2 or TRBV6-3, the J gene TRBJ1-3; possible D gene TRBD1, 6 bases. V was cut by 4 bases and J by 0 bases, with 16 bases left in between. Germline values: CDR1 MNHEY, CDR2 SVGEGT. There are 17 residues in the CDR3.

This clonotype was found many times. V is TRBV2 and J is TRBJ2-3; D perhaps matches TRBD1 (6 bases). Between the trimmed V and J ends, which lost 6 bases and 1 base, there was a span of 14 bases. The CDR3 consists of 15 residues. Germline V gene data show CDR1 as SNHLY and CDR2 as FYNNEI. In nucleotides, the CDR3 is TGTGCCAGCAGACTTGCGGCAGGGGGCACAGATACGCAGTATTTT. The encoded protein is CASRLAAGGTDTQYF.

This clonotype was seen ten or more times. The chain combines TRBV10-3 with TRBJ2-7; D gene ambiguous. V dropped 2 bases and J dropped 5 bases, with 13 bases sitting between them. The CDR3 loop spans 14 amino acids. Germline V gene data show CDR1 as ENHRY and CDR2 as SYGVKD. The CDR3 DNA reads as TGTGCCATCAGTGAGACTGGGATAGGTAACGAGCAGTACTTC. Its protein is CAISETGIGNEQYF.

Regarding this clonotype: Sequence at one end of the junction differs from germline and may be a read error. The chain recombines TRBV28 with TRBJ1-2, with D unresolved. The germline V gene encodes CDR1 MDHEN and CDR2 SYDVKM. This CDR3 has 15 amino acids. The CDR3 bases are TGTTCCAGCAGTTTAATTGCTCAAGCTGGCTATGGCTACACCTTC. Translating it yields CSSSLIAQAGYGYTF.

This chain joins TRBV19 and TRBJ2-1, with a weak D call TRBD2 (5 bases). This CDR3 contains 13 residues. Per the germline V gene, CDR1 is LNHDA and CDR2 is SQIVND (reference sequence). CDR3 sequence reads: CATGEVSYNEQFF. The CDR3, as DNA: TGTGCTACCGGGGAAGTCTCATACAATGAGCAGTTCTTC.

In regard to this clonotype: It may be a read error: a sequence one base away is much more abundant. This sequence joins TRBV30 and TRBJ2-3; TRBD2 matches at 11 bases. The V segment lost 4 bases and the J segment 2 bases; nucleotides outside the gene matches: 5. The CDR3 runs to 15 residues. The germline gives CDR1 GTSNPN, CDR2 SVGIG (reference sequence). This CDR3 is CAWTPGLAATDTQYF. Here the CDR3 DNA reads TGTGCCTGGACACCGGGACTAGCGGCCACAGATACGCAGTATTTT.

V usage is TRBV5-1 and J usage is TRBJ2-1; D not resolved. The germline V gene encodes CDR1 SGHRS and CDR2 YFSETQ. The CDR3 is 15 residues long. Trimming stripped 0 bases from V and 3 bases from J, with 10 bases between. CDR3 nucleotides: TGCGCCAGCAGCTTGGGCCCTAGTGTCTACAATGAGCAGTTCTTC. Its translation: CASSLGPSVYNEQFF.

The V gene is TRBV20-1, the J gene TRBJ1-4; 8 positions agree with TRBD1. The trim removed 1 base at V and 8 bases at J, leaving 6 bases unmatched. Germline CDR1 is DFQATT and CDR2 is SNEGSKA (reference sequence). The CDR3 contains 14 residues. The CDR3 loop is CSARGYRGDEKLFF. As DNA, the CDR3 is TGCAGTGCTAGAGGCTACAGGGGGGACGAAAAACTGTTTTTT.

The chain recombines TRBV9 with TRBJ2-1, with D maybe TRBD1 (6 bases). CDR3 length equals 14 residues. V lost 0 bases and J lost 9, with 13 bases in between. Germline V gives CDR1 SGDLS, CDR2 YYNGEE. The CDR3 spells CASSVVSGAGEQFF. The CDR3 region has the DNA TGTGCCAGCAGCGTAGTATCAGGGGCGGGTGAGCAGTTCTTC.

On this clonotype: This may arise from a read error, as a much more abundant clone is one base away. Without the conserved terminal phenylalanine or tryptophan, this CDR3 likely stems from a read error. The chain is built from TRBV27 and TRBJ2-2; the D gene is possibly TRBD2 (7 bases). V dropped 2 bases and J dropped 3 bases, with 16 bases sitting between them. Germline CDR1 and CDR2: MNHEY and SMNVEV (reference sequence). CDR3 length equals 17 residues. The CDR3 bases are TGTGCCAGCAGTTTAGTCCACCGGGGGGCTGACACCGGGGAGCTGTTTTCT. Translating it yields CASSLVHRGADTGELFS.

The chain recombines TRBV24-1 with TRBJ1-4; 8 positions agree with TRBD1. Germline CDR1 reads KGHDR; CDR2 reads SFDVKD. The trim removed 4 bases at V and 7 bases at J, leaving 7 bases unmatched. CDR3 size: 15 residues. For the CDR3, the DNA is TGTGCCACCAGTGACCCTGACAGGGGAGGTGAAAAACTGTTTTTT. Translating it yields CATSDPDRGGEKLFF.